This paragraph covers one TCR beta chain sequence. The antigen remains undetermined. The sample originates from a study of cytomegalovirus exposure and HLA in healthy donors. Study-wide points: HLA-A and HLA-B allele assignments for most subjects were reportedly predicted accurately using TCR beta sequences.

A multiplex PCR was run with 60 Vbeta primers and 13 Jbeta primers. Sequencing was performed with immunoSEQ multiplex PCR; in TCRdb, only in-frame clones are kept and a portion is missing. The table has 210,000 or so clones, 60% to 80% seen once; the top ten hold around 2%. V lost 4 bases, J lost 3 bases, and 15 bases lay in between. CDR1 is LGHNA and CDR2 is YSLEER in the germline V gene. This CDR3 contains 15 residues. This receptor was obtained from a man younger than 30 in good health and CMV-seronegative. Sequencing was performed on PBMCs. The rearrangement joins TRBV4-3 to TRBJ1-2; D is uncertain. The CDR3 spells CASSLYATGDYGYTF. CDR3 DNA sequence: TGCGCCAGCAGCCTATACGCGACGGGAGACTATGGCTACACCTTC.